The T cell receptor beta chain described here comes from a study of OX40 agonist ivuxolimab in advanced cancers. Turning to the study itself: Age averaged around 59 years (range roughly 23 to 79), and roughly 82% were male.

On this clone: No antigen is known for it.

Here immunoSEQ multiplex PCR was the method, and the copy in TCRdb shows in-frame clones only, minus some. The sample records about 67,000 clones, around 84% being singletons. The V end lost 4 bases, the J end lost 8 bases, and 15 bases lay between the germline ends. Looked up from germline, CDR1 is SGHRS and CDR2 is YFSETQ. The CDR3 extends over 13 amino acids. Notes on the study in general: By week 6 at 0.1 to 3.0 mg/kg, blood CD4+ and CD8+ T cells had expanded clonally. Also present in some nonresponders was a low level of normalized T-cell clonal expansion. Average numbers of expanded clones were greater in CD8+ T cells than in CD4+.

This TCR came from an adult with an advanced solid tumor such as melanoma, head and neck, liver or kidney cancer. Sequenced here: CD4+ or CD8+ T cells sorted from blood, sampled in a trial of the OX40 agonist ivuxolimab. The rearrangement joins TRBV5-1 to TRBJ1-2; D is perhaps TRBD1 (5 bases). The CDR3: CASSIGTVEGYTF. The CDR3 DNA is TGCGCCAGCAGCATAGGGACCGTGGAGGGCTACACCTTC.